This T cell receptor (beta chain) was identified during a study of identical twins. General study findings and limits: Zero-insertion findings could be partly confounded by invariant cells (MAIT and iNKT cells). Weaker excess twin sharing was seen among beta out-of-frame sequences. Twin-shared out-of-frame alpha sequences showed excess low generation probability.

A universal primer site arose from template switching, and cDNA bore unique molecular identifiers. TCRdb re-called the 5' RACE reads with MiXCR, one entry per CDR3 protein. The sample yields approximately 300,000 distinct CDR3 sequences, 8.5% to 9.5% seen once. The CDR3 has 15 residues. Looked up from germline, CDR1 is SSHAT and CDR2 is FNYEAQ (reference sequence). This clonotype was counted ten times or more. The antigen is undetermined. At one end, the junction sequence differs from germline, possibly due to a read error. This sample was shared with a second study, whose subject was yellow fever vaccine responses in identical twins.

The chain combines TRBV7-7 with TRBJ2-3, with TRBD1 matching over 9 bases. Specimen: CD8+ T cells sorted from blood. The origin of this receptor is a woman in her late teens or twenties in good health. DNA of the CDR3: TGTGCTAGCAGCCCGGGACAGGGCGGAACAGATACGCAGTATTTT. Its protein is CASSPGQGGTDTQYF. The full variable domain, completed using reference TRBV7-7 and TRBJ2-3, is GAGVSQSPRYKVTKRGQDVTLRCDPISSHATLYWYQQALGQGPEFLTYFNYEAQPDKSGLPSDRFSAERPEGSISTLTIQRTEQRDSAMYRCASSPGQGGTDTQYFGPGTRLTVL.